A single sample is the source of the 13 T cell receptor beta chains below, sequenced in a study of CD8 T cells in ankylosing spondylitis. Using its own MiXCR run on the 5' RACE reads, TCRdb lists one record per CDR3 protein. The data hold approximately 300,000 distinct CDR3 sequences, with around 20% observed a single time. Sequenced material: blood, either unsorted or a sorted T cell fraction (not recorded which). Every receptor here comes from a male donor with ankylosing spondylitis or in good health (not recorded which).

This chain joins TRBV18 and TRBJ2-7, with TRBD2 identical over 9 bases. Trimming at V came to 4 bases and at J to 0 bases, leaving 4 bases not matched to a gene. Germline values: CDR1 KGHSH, CDR2 LQKENI. CDR3 size: 15 residues. The DNA of the CDR3 is TGTGCCAGCTCACGGACTAGCGCGAGCTCCTACGAGCAGTACGTC. Translated, it gives CASSRTSASSYEQYV.

This clonotype was counted many times. For the CDR3, the DNA is TGCAGTGCCAGCCGGACAGGAAATTCACCCCTCCACTTT. It is translated as CSASRTGNSPLHF. This chain links TRBV20-1 with TRBJ1-6, with 7 bases lining up with TRBD1. The CDR3 totals 13 residues. After removal of 6 bases from V and 7 bases from J, the junction contained 6 bases not matched to a gene. Looked up from germline, CDR1 is DFQATT and CDR2 is SNEGSKA (reference sequence).

V usage is TRBV10-3 and J usage is TRBJ2-7; D perhaps matches TRBD1 (6 bases). The CDR3 totals 13 residues. V was cut by 6 bases and J by 1 base, with 10 bases left in between. Germline V gives CDR1 ENHRY, CDR2 SYGVKD. The CDR3 is CAISPTGSYEQYV. The CDR3 region has the DNA TGTGCCATCAGCCCAACAGGGTCCTACGAGCAGTACGTC.

There are a few counts of this clonotype. V gene TRBV15 combines with J gene TRBJ2-7; the match to TRBD1 covers 8 bases. V lost 3 bases, J lost 1 base, and 14 bases stayed unmatched. The V gene's germline CDR1 is LNHNV and CDR2 YYDKDF (reference sequence). The CDR3 runs 18 residues. The CDR3 region is CATSSHVTTGVLSYEQYV. The CDR3 DNA is TGTGCCACCAGCAGTCACGTAACGACAGGGGTCCTTTCCTACGAGCAGTACGTC.

This clonotype showed up many times. The rearrangement joins TRBV20-1 to TRBJ2-3; 8 bases line up with TRBD2. Trimming cost V 7 bases and J 3 bases; bases outside gene matches: 9. The CDR3 extends over 14 amino acids. CDR1 and CDR2 (germline): DFQATT, SNEGSKA (reference sequence). The chain's CDR3 is CSGGRGAGTDTQYF. In DNA form, the CDR3 reads TGCAGTGGCGGGCGGGGGGCCGGGACAGATACGCAGTATTTT.

This clonotype turned up a few times. The chain links TRBV20-1 to TRBJ2-3; TRBD2 matches at 11 bases. Germline assignment: CDR1 DFQATT and CDR2 SNEGSKA (reference sequence). CDR3 length equals 15 residues. J lost 8 bases, V lost 5 bases, and 12 bases had no gene match. CDR3 region: CSAAPGLAEIRTQYF. The CDR3 DNA reads TGCAGTGCTGCCCCGGGACTAGCGGAGATCCGTACGCAGTATTTT.

The chain employs TRBV12-3 or TRBV12-4 and TRBJ1-5; D is undetermined. The V end was cut by 7 bases, the J end by 1 base, with 8 bases between. The CDR3 has 13 residues. In DNA form, the CDR3 reads TGTGCCAGCAACTATGGGAGCAATCAGCCCCAGCATTTT. Translation: CASNYGSNQPQHF.

CDR3 sequence (DNA): TGTGCCAGCAGCCCTCAAAAGCGGGAGTTCTACAATGAGCAGTTCTTC. Encoded protein: CASSPQKREFYNEQFF. The chain links TRBV5-6 to TRBJ2-1, with TRBD2 matching over 8 bases. This CDR3 has 16 residues. Trimming at V came to 4 bases and at J to 3 bases, leaving 9 bases not matched to a gene. The germline V gene encodes CDR1 SGHDT and CDR2 YYEEEE.

In its sample, this clonotype was seen a few times. The chain joins TRBV12-3 or TRBV12-4 to TRBJ2-5; D gene ambiguous. Deletions cut 1 base from V and 2 bases from J, with 5 bases between. The CDR3 has 13 amino acids. Here the CDR3 DNA reads TGTGCCAGCAGTTTAGTACAGCAAGAGACCCAGTACTTC. It translates to CASSLVQQETQYF.

The sample holds many counts of this clonotype. This chain joins TRBV20-1 and TRBJ2-2; TRBD1 aligns across 7 bases. The germline CDR1 and CDR2 sequences are DFQATT and SNEGSKA (reference sequence). Trimming cost V 4 bases and J 4 bases; bases outside gene matches: 3. The CDR3 loop spans 13 amino acids. The CDR3: CSATRQGTGELFF. The CDR3 DNA reads as TGCAGTGCTACACGACAGGGCACCGGGGAGCTGTTTTTT.

This clonotype was seen a few times. V is TRBV11-2 and J is TRBJ2-1, with TRBD2 matching 7 bases. The junction had 6 bases not matched to a gene; V was cut back by 1 base and J by 0 bases. Germline CDR1 and CDR2: SGHAT and FQNNGV. The CDR3 spans 17 residues. CDR3 amino acids: CASSLGVSGYSYNEQFF. The CDR3, as DNA: TGTGCCAGCAGCTTAGGGGTTAGCGGGTACTCCTACAATGAGCAGTTCTTC.

The chain joins TRBV3-1 to TRBJ2-7, with TRBD2 matching over 7 bases. V trimming: 4 bases; J trimming: 1 base; junction bases outside the gene matches: 1. Germline loops: CDR1 LGHDT, CDR2 YNNKEL (reference sequence). The CDR3 is made up of 13 amino acids. The CDR3 protein is CASSLGLSYEQYV. CDR3 coding DNA: TGTGCCAGCAGCCTGGGACTATCCTACGAGCAGTACGTC.

The chain is built from TRBV27 and TRBJ2-3; D not resolved. The CDR3 spans 15 residues. Germline V gives CDR1 MNHEY, CDR2 SMNVEV (reference sequence). Trimming shortened V by 0 bases and J by 0 bases, and 7 bases separated the two germline ends. The CDR3 region is CASSLSRQSTDTQYF. The DNA for the CDR3 is TGTGCCAGCAGTTTATCGAGGCAGAGCACAGATACGCAGTATTTT.